The present T cell receptor (beta chain) was sequenced within a study of T cell responses to AZD1222 COVID-19 vaccine (dated by TCRdb to 2020 to 2023). Turning to the overall study: Because spike-specific TCR depth and breadth did not differ between the two schedules, AZD1222 recipients who got a second dose at roughly 4 weeks were pooled with those who got a second dose at roughly 12 weeks. Enrollment into the trials was organized by age into subgroups of 18-55, 56-69 and 70-plus years, and those subgroups contained roughly 150, 30 and 60 TCR-sequenced participants, respectively. A total of 230 to 250 trial participants underwent TCR sequencing, of whom 207 received two doses of AZD1222 and some 25 received two doses of the MenACWY control vaccine.

This sample's time point label indicates: baseline before first vaccination. Vaccinee samples were obtained from the UK trials COV001 and COV002, which included a single-blind randomized controlled phase 2/3 trial of AZD1222 (ChAdOx1 nCoV-19) in healthy adults. Trial participant PBMC samples were collected at day 0 and day 28 after the second dose for TCRbeta chain sequencing. The CDR3 regions of human TCRbeta chains were analyzed by immunosequencing. Per the authors' processing: TCRs in the repertoires were compared against a reference library of SARS-CoV-2-specific TCRs that had been generated with the MIRA antigen-specificity platform. Breadth was defined as the fraction of unique TCRs that were SARS-CoV-2-associated. Depth was defined as the fraction of total T cells that were SARS-CoV-2-associated. Each spike-specific TCR was assigned to its reactive spike region and to a CD4 or CD8 class using the MIRA data. Log10-transformed breadth and depth values were compared by one-way ANOVA with Sidak's multiple comparisons tests. Held by TCRdb, this immuneACCESS table contains in-frame sequences only and omits some clones. Under half of the omission traces to an unresolved V gene where checked; the cause of the rest is unknown. V and J calls and clone size follow that table, whereas D and trimming were derived from the DNA. Present in this sample are fewer than 90,000 clones, roughly 88% of which were seen just once. The ten largest account for 11% of the sample.

Of note for this clone: There is no known antigen for this receptor. The record has no base qualities; no much larger clone is one base away.

Findings and caveats that apply to the study as a whole: Conclusions about previously exposed vaccinees are limited because only a handful of AZD1222 recipients were SARS-CoV-2 seropositive at baseline. Reportedly, almost half of the unique spike-specific TCRs recognized epitopes lying outside the regions that are mutated in the B.1.351 and B.1.1.7 variants. Participants were mostly white British, with more females than males. The authors suggested clonal diversity may have been underestimated. After two AZD1222 doses, both the breadth and the depth of spike-specific TCRs were significantly higher than at day 0 and than in MenACWY recipients. The 56-69-year group was small, and its depth increase did not reach significance, likely because of low power. The whole spike protein was spanned by vaccine-associated CD4 TCRs, and dominant responses were seen in regions 160-218 and 743-854. Because no day 14 peak-response samples were available, the repertoires could be characterized only after the peak T cell response.

Counted from cysteine to phenylalanine, this CDR3 has 14 amino acids. The read is trimmed to its CDR3 DNA, 42 bases read in frame from base 1. Per the germline V gene (reference sequence), LGHDT is the CDR1 and YNNKEL is the CDR2. V lost 0 bases and J lost 4 bases; the stretch between them is 9 bases long. The receptor was derived from an adult in good health. The material was peripheral blood, obtained on day 0 of AZD1222 vaccination. The chain was built from TRBV3-1 (or the pseudogene TRBV3-2) and TRBJ1-1, with no confident D gene call. The DNA sequence follows: TGTGCCAGCAGCCAAGACGGCGAAGTCACTGAAGCTTTCTTT. This sequence encodes CASSQDGEVTEAFF.